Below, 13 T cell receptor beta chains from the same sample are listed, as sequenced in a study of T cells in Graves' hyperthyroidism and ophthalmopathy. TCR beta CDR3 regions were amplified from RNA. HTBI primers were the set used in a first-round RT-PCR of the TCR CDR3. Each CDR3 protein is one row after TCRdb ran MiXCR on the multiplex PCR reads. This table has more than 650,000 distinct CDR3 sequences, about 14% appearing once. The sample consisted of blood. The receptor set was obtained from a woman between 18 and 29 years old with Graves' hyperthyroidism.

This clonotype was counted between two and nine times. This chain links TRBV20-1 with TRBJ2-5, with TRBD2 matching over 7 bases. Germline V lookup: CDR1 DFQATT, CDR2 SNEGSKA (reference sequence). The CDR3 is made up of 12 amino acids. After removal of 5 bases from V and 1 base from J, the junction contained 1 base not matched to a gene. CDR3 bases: TGCAGTGCTGTAGCGGGCCAAGAGACCCAGTACTTC. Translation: CSAVAGQETQYF.

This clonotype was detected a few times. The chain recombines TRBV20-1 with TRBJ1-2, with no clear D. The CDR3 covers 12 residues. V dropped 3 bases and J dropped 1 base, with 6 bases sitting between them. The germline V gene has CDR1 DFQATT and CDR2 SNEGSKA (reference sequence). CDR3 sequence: CSARGSNYGYTF. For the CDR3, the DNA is TGCAGTGCTAGGGGCAGTAACTATGGCTACACCTTC.

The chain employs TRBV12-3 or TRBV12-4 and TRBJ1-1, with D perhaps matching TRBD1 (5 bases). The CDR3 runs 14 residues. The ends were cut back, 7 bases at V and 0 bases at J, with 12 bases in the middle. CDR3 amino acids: CASTFGGVNTEAFF. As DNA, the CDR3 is TGTGCCAGCACCTTCGGGGGGGTGAACACTGAAGCTTTCTTT.

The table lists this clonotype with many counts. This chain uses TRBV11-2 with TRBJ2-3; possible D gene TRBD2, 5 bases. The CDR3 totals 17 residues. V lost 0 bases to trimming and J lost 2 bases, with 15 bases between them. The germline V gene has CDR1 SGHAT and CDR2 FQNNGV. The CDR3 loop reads CASSLDPSPGFTDTQYF. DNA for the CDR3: TGTGCCAGCAGCTTAGATCCTTCTCCGGGGTTCACAGATACGCAGTATTTT.

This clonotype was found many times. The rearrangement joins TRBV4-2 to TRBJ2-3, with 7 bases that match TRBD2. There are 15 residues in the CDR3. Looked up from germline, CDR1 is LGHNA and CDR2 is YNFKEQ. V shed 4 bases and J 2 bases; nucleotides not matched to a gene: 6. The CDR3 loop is CASSLGGGTTDTQYF. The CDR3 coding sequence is TGTGCCAGCAGCCTGGGCGGGGGAACCACAGATACGCAGTATTTT.

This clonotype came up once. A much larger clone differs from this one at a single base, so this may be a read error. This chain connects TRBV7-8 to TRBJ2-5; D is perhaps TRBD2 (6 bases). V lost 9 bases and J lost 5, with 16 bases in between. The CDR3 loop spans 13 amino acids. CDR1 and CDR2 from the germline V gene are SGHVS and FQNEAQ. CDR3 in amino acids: CASQGLPGETQYF. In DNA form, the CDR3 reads TGTGCCAGTCAAGGACTACCGGGGGAGACCCAGTACTTC.

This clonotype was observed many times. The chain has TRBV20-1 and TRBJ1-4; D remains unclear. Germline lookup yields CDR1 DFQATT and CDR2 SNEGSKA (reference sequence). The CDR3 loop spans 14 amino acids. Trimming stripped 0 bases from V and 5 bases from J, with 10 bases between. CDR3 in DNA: TGCAGTGCTAGAGAACTGGGAAGGAATGAAAAACTGTTTTTT. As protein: CSARELGRNEKLFF.

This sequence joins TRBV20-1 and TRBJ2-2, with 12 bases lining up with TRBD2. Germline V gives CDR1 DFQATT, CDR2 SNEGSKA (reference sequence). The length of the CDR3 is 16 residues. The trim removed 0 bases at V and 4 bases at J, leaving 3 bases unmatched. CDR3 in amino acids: CSARETSGRITGELFF. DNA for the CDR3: TGCAGTGCTAGAGAGACTAGCGGGAGAATCACCGGGGAGCTGTTTTTT.

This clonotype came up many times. CDR3 loop: CASSLRRNNYGYTF. The DNA for the CDR3 is TGTGCCAGCAGTTTACGTCGAAACAACTATGGCTACACCTTC. This chain uses TRBV12-3 or TRBV12-4 with TRBJ1-2; D gene uncertain. This CDR3 has 14 residues. V was pared by 2 bases and J by 2 bases, with 9 bases between.

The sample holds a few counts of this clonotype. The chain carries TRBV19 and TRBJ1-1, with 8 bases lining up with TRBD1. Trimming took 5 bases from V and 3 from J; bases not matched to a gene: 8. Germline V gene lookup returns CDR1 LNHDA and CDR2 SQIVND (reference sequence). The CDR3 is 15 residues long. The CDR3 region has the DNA TGTGCCAGTAGTCTAGGCAGGGGGCGAGACACTGAAGCTTTCTTT. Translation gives CASSLGRGRDTEAFF.

The CDR3 DNA sequence: TGTGCCAGCAGCCTATGGGGTGGGACTTCGGAGACCCAGTACTTC. Translating gives CASSLWGGTSETQYF. V usage is TRBV7-3 and J usage is TRBJ2-5, with a tentative D call TRBD2 (6 bases). V shed 5 bases and J shed 5 bases, with 18 bases lying between them. The CDR3 contains 15 residues. The V gene's germline CDR1 is SGHTA and CDR2 FQGTGA.

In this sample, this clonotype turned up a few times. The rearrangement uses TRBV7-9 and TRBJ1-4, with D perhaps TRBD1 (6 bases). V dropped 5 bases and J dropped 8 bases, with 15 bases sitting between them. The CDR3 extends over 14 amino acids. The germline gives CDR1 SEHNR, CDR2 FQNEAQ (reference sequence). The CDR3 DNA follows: TGTGCCAGCAGCCCCGGACAGAGTCGGGAAAAACTGTTTTTT. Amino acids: CASSPGQSREKLFF. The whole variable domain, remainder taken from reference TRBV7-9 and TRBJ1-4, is DTGVSQNPRHKITKRGQNVTFRCDPISEHNRLYWYRQTLGQGPEFLTYFQNEAQLEKSRLLSDRFSAERPKGSFSTLEIQRTEQGDSAMYLCASSPGQSREKLFFGSGTQLSVL.

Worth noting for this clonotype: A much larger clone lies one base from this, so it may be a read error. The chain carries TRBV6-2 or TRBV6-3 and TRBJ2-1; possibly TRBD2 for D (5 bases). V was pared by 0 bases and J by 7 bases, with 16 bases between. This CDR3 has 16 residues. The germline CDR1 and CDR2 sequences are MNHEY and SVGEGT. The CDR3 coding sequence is TGTGCCAGCAGTTACTCGGGCTCCCCGGGGAAAAATGAGCAGTTCTTC. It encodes CASSYSGSPGKNEQFF.